This T cell receptor (beta chain) appears in the sequencing data of a study of cytomegalovirus exposure and HLA in healthy donors. The PCR used 60 Vbeta and 13 Jbeta primers. Method: immunoSEQ multiplex PCR; TCRdb's copy keeps in-frame clones and lacks some. Of roughly 190,000 clones in the sample, roughly four fifths were seen once. A note on this clone: Its antigen remains unknown.

V was clipped by 3 bases and J by 1 base, with 6 bases between them. Germline V gene lookup returns CDR1 SQVTM and CDR2 ANQGSEA. The CDR3 extends over 13 amino acids. Broader study findings: Looking again later, the authors saw that most CMV-associated TCR beta chains seemed HLA-restricted. V- and J-gene trimming of TCR beta was linked (in a later analysis) to a missense DCLRE1C variant.

The sequence was collected from a woman aged 30 to 39 in good health and CMV-seropositive. V and J are TRBV29-1 and TRBJ2-2; D is undetermined. The source material was PBMCs. This CDR3 is CSVDGGNTGELFF. CDR3 coding DNA: TGCAGCGTTGACGGCGGGAACACCGGGGAGCTGTTTTTT.